This TCR beta chain originates from a study of beta chain features in type 1 diabetes. Study findings and constraints: A closer apparent resemblance between naive, central memory and Treg TCRB repertoires was seen in patients than in healthy donors.

Post-sort purity exceeded 98% for all sorted populations. The entirety of the isolated RNA underwent reverse transcription, so expressed TCRB transcripts were sequenced. Clones were read by immunoSEQ multiplex PCR, and TCRdb kept only the in-frame ones, dropping some. The top ten clones hold roughly 0.036% of a sample with under 450,000 clones, approximately 15% of them seen once. CDR1 is SGDLS and CDR2 is YYNGEE in the germline V gene. The CDR3 is made up of 15 amino acids. Trimming pared 1 base from V and 0 bases from J, leaving 10 bases between. This clone was seen a handful of times. What it binds is not known.

Sequenced material: naive CD4+ T cells from blood. The V and J genes are TRBV9 and TRBJ2-5, with D maybe TRBD1 (5 bases). The clonotype originates from a man aged 25-45 years in good health. CDR3 residues: CASSVSPRDQETQYF. CDR3 in DNA: TGTGCCAGCAGCGTATCCCCCAGGGACCAAGAGACCCAGTACTTC.